Included here is one T cell receptor beta chain sequence, with context. Its antigen is as yet unknown. This specimen comes from a study of tumor and adjacent non-tumor tissue in lung cancer. For the study at large: Aged about 30 to 76 years, patients included nine to eleven men and about 5 women with stage I to III disease. Samples averaged roughly 4.4 million productive TCRbeta reads each. Study-wide results and caveats: Normal lung showed higher cumulative top 100 clone frequency than tumor. Significantly higher TCR diversity was found in tumor than normal lung.

The library came from three nested PCR rounds adapted from ARM-PCR protocols. TCRdb re-called the multiplex PCR reads with MiXCR, one entry per CDR3 protein. The data show 90,000 or so distinct CDR3 sequences, about 66% seen once. This sample's RNA came from whole unsorted tissue. CDR1 SGHNT and CDR2 YENEEA come from the germline V gene. CDR3 size: 15 residues. V was clipped by 7 bases and J by 11 bases; unmatched bases: 16. The sequencing input was lung tumor tissue. The sequence derives from a man aged 70-80 years with non-small cell lung cancer. The chain has TRBV11-3 and TRBJ2-3; the match to TRBD1 covers 9 bases. The CDR3 reads CASIFGTGSTDWQYF. CDR3 DNA: TGTGCCAGCATCTTTGGGACAGGGAGCACAGATTGGCAGTATTTT.